This T cell receptor beta chain emerged from a study of molecular identifiers for immune sequencing clone quantification. Study-wide results and caveats: Over 97% of effector molecules, but under 1% in naive cells, were held by clones with more than 20 RNA copies. Shared barcodes on identical TCR molecules could underestimate the sizes of highly expanded clones.

Naive CD8 T cells underwent sorting with the CD8+CD4-CCR7+CD45RA+ definition. V was pared by 1 base and J by 5 bases, with 13 bases between. The V gene's germline CDR1 is SGHDN and CDR2 FVKESK. The CDR3 loop spans 15 amino acids. Library preparation followed earlier protocols using designated TCR primers. TCRdb reprocessed the PCR reads via MiXCR and lists one record per CDR3 protein. The data show hundreds of thousands of distinct CDR3 sequences, over 20% seen once. The sample holds a few counts of this clonotype. Its matching antigen is unknown. The conserved phenylalanine or tryptophan normally closing the CDR3 is absent here, so this likely arose from a read error.

This rearrangement joins TRBV14 to TRBJ2-3; D perhaps matches TRBD1 (6 bases). The TCR comes from a human donor in good health. Some libraries in this study had Jurkat cell RNA spiked in. The sample comprised naive CD8+ T cells from blood, with Jurkat cell RNA spiked in. Subset denoted: FACS-sorted CD8+CD4-CCR7+CD45RA+ naive T cells. The CDR3 DNA reads TGTGCCAGCAGCCAAGGCTATGGGGGACAAGATACGCAGTATATT. It is translated as CASSQGYGGQDTQYI.